This TCR beta chain is from a study of beta chain features in type 1 diabetes. For the study at large: Age, gender, cell numbers and subset yield matched between patients and controls. Sorted cells from all samples, numbering roughly 100 million, were examined. Study outcomes and limitations: Within each of all four CD4+ subsets, Type 1 diabetes patients had TCRB CDR3s that were moderately but significantly shorter.

CDR3 length equals 12 residues. The V gene lost 3 bases and the J gene lost 4 bases, with 4 bases spanning the gap. In germline, CDR1 is ENHRY, CDR2 SYGVKD. Turning to this clone: Its antigen remains unidentified.

The investigators reverse transcribed all of the isolated RNA, so they sequenced expressed TCRB transcripts. TCRdb's table, derived via immunoSEQ multiplex PCR, lists solely in-frame clones and lacks some. Here the sample spans roughly 230,000 clones, approximately 11% being singletons. Input material: naive CD4+ T cells from blood. This TCR was recovered from a man between 25 and 39 years old with type 1 diabetes. This chain joins TRBV10-3 and TRBJ1-5, with D hard to call. In DNA form, the CDR3 reads TGTGCCATCAGTGACCTGAATCAGCCCCAGCATTTT. Translated: CAISDLNQPQHF.